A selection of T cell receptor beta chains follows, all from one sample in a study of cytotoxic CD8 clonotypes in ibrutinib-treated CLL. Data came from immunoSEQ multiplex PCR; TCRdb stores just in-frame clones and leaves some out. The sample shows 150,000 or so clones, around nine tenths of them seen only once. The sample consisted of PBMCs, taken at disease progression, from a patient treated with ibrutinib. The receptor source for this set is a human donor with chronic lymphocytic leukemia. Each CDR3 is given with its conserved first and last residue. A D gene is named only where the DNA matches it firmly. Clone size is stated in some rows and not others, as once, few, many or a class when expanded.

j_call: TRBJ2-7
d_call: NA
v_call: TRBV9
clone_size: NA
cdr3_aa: CASSVGNRDFEQYF
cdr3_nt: TGTGCCAGCAGCGTAGGTAACAGGGATTTCGAGCAGTACTTC

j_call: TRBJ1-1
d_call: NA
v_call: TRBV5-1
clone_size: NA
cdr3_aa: CASSLRGPWDTEAFF
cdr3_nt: TGCGCCAGCAGCCTCCGTGGCCCGTGGGACACTGAAGCTTTCTTT

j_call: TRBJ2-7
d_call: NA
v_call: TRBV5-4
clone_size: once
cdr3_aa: CASSSVGGEDYEQYF
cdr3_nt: TGTGCCAGCAGCTCAGTGGGGGGAGAGGACTACGAGCAGTACTTC

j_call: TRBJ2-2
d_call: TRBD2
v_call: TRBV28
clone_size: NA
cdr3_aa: CASKERETGELFF
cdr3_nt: TGTGCCAGCAAGGAGCGGGAGACCGGGGAGCTGTTTTTT

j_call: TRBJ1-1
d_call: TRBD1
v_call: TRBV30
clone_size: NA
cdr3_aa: CAYHRQGTGNTEAFF
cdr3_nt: TGTGCCTACCATAGACAGGGTACAGGGAACACTGAAGCTTTCTTT

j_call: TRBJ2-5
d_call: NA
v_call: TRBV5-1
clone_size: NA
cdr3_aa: CASSLLNTREETQYF
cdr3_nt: TGCGCCAGCAGCTTACTCAATACCCGGGAAGAGACCCAGTACTTC

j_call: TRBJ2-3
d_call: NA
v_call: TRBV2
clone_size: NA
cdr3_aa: CASRERELADTQYF
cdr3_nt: TGTGCCAGCAGGGAACGGGAGTTAGCAGATACGCAGTATTTT

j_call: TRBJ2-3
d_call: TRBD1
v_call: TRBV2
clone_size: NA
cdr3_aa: CASSEGQGRADTQYF
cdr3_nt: TGTGCCAGCAGTGAGGGACAGGGTAGGGCAGATACGCAGTATTTT

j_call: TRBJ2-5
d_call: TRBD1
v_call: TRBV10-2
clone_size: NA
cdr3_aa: CASSNPRAEGAKETQYF
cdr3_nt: TGCGCCAGCAGTAACCCTCGGGCAGAGGGGGCTAAAGAGACCCAGTACTTC

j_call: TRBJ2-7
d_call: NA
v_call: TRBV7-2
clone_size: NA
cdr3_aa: CASSSHLRVSYEQYF
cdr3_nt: TGTGCCAGCAGCTCCCACTTGCGTGTAAGCTACGAGCAGTACTTC

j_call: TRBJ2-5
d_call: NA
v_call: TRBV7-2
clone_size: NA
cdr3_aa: CASSLAHSPETQYF
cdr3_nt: TGTGCCAGCAGCTTAGCGCACTCTCCTGAGACCCAGTACTTC

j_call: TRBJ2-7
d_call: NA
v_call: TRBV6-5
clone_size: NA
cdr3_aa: CASSYSRPGRYEQYF
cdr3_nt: TGTGCCAGCAGTTACTCGAGGCCGGGGAGATACGAGCAGTACTTC

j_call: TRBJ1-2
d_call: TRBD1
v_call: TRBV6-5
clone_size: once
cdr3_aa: CAIRDRNYGYTF
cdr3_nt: TGTGCCATCCGGGACAGAAACTATGGCTACACCTTC

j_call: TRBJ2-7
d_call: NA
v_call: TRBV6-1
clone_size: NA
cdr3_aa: CASSEEGGGHYEQYF
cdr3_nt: TGTGCCAGCAGTGAGGAGGGAGGGGGGCACTACGAGCAGTACTTC

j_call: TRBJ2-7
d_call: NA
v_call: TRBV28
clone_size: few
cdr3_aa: CASSLIRLGAGEQYF
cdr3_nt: TGTGCCAGCAGTTTGATTCGTCTCGGGGCCGGGGAGCAGTACTTC

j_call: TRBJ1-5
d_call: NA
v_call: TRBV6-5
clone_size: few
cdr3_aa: CASRRTIDSNQPQHF
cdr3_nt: TGTGCCAGCAGGCGGACAATAGATAGCAATCAGCCCCAGCATTTT

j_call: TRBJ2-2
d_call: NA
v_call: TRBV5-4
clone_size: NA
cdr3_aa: CASSFLASGTGELFF
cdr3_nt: TGTGCCAGCAGCTTTTTAGCGTCGGGCACCGGGGAGCTGTTTTTT

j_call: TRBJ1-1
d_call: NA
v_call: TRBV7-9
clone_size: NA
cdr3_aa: CASSLAGILYTEAFF
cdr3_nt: TGTGCCAGCAGCTTAGCAGGGATTTTGTACACTGAAGCTTTCTTT

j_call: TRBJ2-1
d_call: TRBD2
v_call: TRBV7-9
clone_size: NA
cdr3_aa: CASELAGNNEQFF
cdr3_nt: TGTGCCTCCGAACTAGCGGGGAACAATGAGCAGTTCTTC

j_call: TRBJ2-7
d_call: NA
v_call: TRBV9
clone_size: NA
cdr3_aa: CASSEGLTTSYEQYF
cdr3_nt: TGTGCCAGCAGCGAGGGACTTACTACCTCCTACGAGCAGTACTTC

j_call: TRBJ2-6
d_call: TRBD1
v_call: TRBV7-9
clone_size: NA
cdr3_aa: CASSPRQGATLWANVLTF
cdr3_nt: TGTGCCAGCAGCCCAAGACAGGGGGCGACCCTCTGGGCCAACGTCCTGACTTTC

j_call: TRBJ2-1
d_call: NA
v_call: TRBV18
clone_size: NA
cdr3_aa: CASSLDRDYYNEQFF
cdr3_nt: TGTGCCAGCTCGCTGGACAGGGACTATTACAATGAGCAGTTCTTC